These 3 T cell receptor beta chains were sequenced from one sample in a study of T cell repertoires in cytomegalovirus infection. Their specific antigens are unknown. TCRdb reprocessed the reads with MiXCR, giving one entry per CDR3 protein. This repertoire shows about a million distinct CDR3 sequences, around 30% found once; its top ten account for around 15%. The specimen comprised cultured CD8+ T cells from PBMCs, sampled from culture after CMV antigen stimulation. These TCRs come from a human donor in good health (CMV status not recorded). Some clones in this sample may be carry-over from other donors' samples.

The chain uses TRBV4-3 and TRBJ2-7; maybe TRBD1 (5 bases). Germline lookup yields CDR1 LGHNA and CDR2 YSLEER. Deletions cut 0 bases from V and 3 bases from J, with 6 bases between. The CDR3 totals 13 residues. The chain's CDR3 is CASSQEQGYEQYV. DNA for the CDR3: TGCGCCAGCAGCCAAGAGCAGGGCTACGAGCAGTACGTC.

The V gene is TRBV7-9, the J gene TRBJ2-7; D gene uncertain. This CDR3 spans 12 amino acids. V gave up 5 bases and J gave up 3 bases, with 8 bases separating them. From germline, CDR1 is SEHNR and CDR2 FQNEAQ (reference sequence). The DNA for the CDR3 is TGTGCCAGCAGCCCTTCCCGCTACGAGCAGTACTTC. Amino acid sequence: CASSPSRYEQYF.

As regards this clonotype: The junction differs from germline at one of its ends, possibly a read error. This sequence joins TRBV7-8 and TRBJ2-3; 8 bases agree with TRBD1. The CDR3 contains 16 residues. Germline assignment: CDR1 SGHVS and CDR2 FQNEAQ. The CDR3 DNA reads TGTGCCAGCAGCCCCAGACAGGGGATTAGCACAGATGCGCAGTATTTT. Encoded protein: CASSPRQGISTDAQYF.